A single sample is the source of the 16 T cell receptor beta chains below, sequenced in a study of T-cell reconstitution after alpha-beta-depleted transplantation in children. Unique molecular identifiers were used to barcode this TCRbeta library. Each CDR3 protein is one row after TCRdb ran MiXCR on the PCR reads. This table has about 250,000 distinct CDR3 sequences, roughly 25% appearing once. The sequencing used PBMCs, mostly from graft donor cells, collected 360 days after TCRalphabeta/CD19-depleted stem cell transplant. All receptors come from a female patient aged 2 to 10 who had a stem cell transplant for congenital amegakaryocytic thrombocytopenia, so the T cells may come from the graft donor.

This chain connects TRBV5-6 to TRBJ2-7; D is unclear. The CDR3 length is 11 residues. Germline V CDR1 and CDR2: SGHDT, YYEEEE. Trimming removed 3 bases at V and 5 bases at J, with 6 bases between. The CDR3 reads CASSSVDEQYF. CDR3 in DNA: TGTGCCAGCAGCTCTGTCGACGAGCAGTACTTC.

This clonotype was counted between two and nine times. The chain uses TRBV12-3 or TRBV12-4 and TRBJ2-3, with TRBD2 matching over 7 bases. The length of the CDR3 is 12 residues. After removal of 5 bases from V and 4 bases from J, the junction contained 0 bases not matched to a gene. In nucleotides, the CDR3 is TGTGCCAGCAGTGGGGGGGCAGATACGCAGTATTTT. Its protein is CASSGGADTQYF.

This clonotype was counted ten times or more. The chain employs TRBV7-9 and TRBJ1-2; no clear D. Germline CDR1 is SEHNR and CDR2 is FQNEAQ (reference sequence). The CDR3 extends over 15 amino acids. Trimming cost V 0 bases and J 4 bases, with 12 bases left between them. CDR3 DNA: TGTGCCAGCAGCTTAGCCTTTGGCAACCCCTATGGCTACACCTTC. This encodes CASSLAFGNPYGYTF.

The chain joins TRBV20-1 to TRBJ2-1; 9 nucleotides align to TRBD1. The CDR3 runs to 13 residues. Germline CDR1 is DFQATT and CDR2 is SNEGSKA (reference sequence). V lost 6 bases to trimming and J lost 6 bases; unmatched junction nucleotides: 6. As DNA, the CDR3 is TGCAGTGCCACTTGGACAGGGGTCAATGAGCAGTTCTTC. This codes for CSATWTGVNEQFF.

This CDR3 reads CAWSDPRFYNSPLHF. In DNA form, the CDR3 reads TGTGCCTGGAGTGACCCGAGATTCTATAATTCACCCCTCCACTTT. The genes are TRBV30 and TRBJ1-6; no reliable D call. The CDR3 is made up of 15 amino acids. V was cut by 1 base and J by 3 bases, with 10 bases left in between. The germline CDR1 and CDR2 sequences are GTSNPN and SVGIG (reference sequence).

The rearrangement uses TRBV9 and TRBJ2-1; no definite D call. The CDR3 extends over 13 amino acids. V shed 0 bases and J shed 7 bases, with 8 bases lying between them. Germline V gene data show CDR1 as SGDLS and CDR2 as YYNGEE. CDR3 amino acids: CASSVEARNEQFF. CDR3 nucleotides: TGTGCCAGCAGCGTAGAAGCGAGAAATGAGCAGTTCTTC.

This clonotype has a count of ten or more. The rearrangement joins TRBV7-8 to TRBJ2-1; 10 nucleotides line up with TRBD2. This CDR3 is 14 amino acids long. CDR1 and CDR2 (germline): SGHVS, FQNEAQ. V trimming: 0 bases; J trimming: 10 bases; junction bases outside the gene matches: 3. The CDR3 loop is CASSLALSGREQFF. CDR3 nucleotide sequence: TGTGCCAGCAGCTTAGCGCTTAGCGGGAGGGAGCAGTTCTTC.

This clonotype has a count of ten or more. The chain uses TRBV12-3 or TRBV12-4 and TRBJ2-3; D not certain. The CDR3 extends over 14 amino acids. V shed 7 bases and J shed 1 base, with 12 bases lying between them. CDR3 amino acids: CASTLLAGTDTQYF. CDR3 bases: TGTGCCAGCACCCTTTTGGCGGGCACAGATACGCAGTATTTT.

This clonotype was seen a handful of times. DNA for the CDR3: TGCGCCAGCAGCTTGGGTGGACAAGAAGCTTTCTTT. Translating gives CASSLGGQEAFF. The rearrangement joins TRBV5-1 to TRBJ1-1; weak D call: TRBD1 (5 bases). The CDR3 sequence is 12 residues long. Germline CDR1 is SGHRS and CDR2 is YFSETQ. V lost 0 bases to trimming and J lost 8 bases, with 8 bases between them.

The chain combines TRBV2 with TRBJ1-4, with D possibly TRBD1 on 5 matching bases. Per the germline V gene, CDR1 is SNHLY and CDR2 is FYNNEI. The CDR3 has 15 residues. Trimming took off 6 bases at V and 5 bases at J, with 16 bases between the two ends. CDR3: CASRQRGRINEKLFF. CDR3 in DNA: TGTGCCAGCAGACAGAGGGGCAGAATAAATGAAAAACTGTTTTTT.

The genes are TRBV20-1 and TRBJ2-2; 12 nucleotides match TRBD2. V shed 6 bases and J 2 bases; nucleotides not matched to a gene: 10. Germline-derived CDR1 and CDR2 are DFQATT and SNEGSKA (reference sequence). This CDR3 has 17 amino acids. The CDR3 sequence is CSALRLAGDLNTGELFF. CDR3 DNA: TGCAGTGCCCTTCGACTAGCGGGGGACTTAAACACCGGGGAGCTGTTTTTT.

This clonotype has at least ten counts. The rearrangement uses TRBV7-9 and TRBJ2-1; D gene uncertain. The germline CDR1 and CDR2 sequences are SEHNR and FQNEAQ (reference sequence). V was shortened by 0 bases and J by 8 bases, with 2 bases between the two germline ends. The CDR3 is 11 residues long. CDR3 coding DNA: TGTGCCAGCAGCTTAGCCGATGAGCAGTTCTTC. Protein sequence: CASSLADEQFF.

The CDR3 bases are TGTGCCAGCAGCTCCCCAAAACGGGACACTGACACTGAAGCTTTCTTT. It translates to CASSSPKRDTDTEAFF. The chain uses TRBV7-8 and TRBJ1-1; a possible D gene is TRBD1 (6 bases). The CDR3 runs to 16 residues. The V end lost 4 bases, the J end lost 3 bases, and 18 bases lay between the germline ends. Germline values: CDR1 SGHVS, CDR2 FQNEAQ.

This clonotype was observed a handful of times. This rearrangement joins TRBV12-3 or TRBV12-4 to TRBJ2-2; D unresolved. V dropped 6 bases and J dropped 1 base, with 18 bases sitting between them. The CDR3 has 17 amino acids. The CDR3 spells CASRSYRRRKNTGELFF. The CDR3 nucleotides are TGTGCCAGCAGATCGTATCGAAGACGGAAGAACACCGGGGAGCTGTTTTTT.

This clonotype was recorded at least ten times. CDR3 sequence (DNA): TGCAGCGGGGGACAGGGAGTGAACACTGAAGCTTTCTTT. As protein: CSGGQGVNTEAFF. The rearrangement links TRBV29-1 to TRBJ1-1, with 9 bases aligning to TRBD1. V dropped 7 bases and J dropped 0; count of bases not matched to a gene: 3. Germline V gene lookup returns CDR1 SQVTM and CDR2 ANQGSEA. The CDR3 has 13 residues.

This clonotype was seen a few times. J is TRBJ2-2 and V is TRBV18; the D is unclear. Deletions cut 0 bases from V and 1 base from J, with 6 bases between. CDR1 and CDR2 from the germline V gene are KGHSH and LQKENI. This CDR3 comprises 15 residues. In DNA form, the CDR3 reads TGTGCCAGCTCACCACCCGTCGGGAACACCGGGGAGCTGTTTTTT. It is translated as CASSPPVGNTGELFF.